The 17 T cell receptor beta chains given below trace back to one sample, sequenced in a study of T cell repertoires in aging, cancer and after chemotherapy. Peripheral blood genomic DNA, not sorted cells or RNA, was the template. A mixed TRB-A/B primer pool amplified rearranged TRB by multiplex touch-down PCR. TCRdb independently ran MiXCR on the multiplex PCR reads; one entry per CDR3 protein. The table has 15,000 to 20,000 distinct CDR3 sequences, 35% to 40% seen once. What was sequenced was blood. These receptors were collected from a human donor with a solid tumor.

The V gene is TRBV19, the J gene TRBJ1-5, with D perhaps matching TRBD1 (5 bases). The length of the CDR3 is 15 residues. V was clipped by 3 bases and J by 4 bases, with 13 bases between them. Per germline, CDR1 LNHDA and CDR2 SQIVND (reference sequence). CDR3: CASSMAYRGNQPQHF. In nucleotides, the CDR3 is TGTGCCAGTAGTATGGCTTATAGGGGAAATCAGCCCCAGCATTTT.

This clonotype was detected a few times. As DNA, the CDR3 is TGTGCCAGCAGTGAACTAGCGGGGGGGCCAGATACGCAGTATTTT. Residues: CASSELAGGPDTQYF. The chain links TRBV6-1 to TRBJ2-3, with 12 bases aligning to TRBD2. The CDR3 totals 15 residues. V dropped 2 bases and J dropped 4; count of bases not matched to a gene: 1. Germline loops: CDR1 MNHNS, CDR2 SASEGT.

CDR3 nucleotide sequence: TGTGCCAGCAGTTATGGAGCGGAGGCCCATGAGCAGTTCTTC. Translated, it gives CASSYGAEAHEQFF. The genes are TRBV6-2 or TRBV6-3 and TRBJ2-1, with a weak D call TRBD2 (5 bases). Looked up from germline, CDR1 is MNHEY and CDR2 is SVGEGT. V dropped 3 bases and J dropped 8 bases, with 14 bases sitting between them. CDR3 length: 14 amino acids.

A few counts support this clonotype. The chain carries TRBV15 and TRBJ2-5; no clear D gene. Deletions cut 0 bases from V and 0 bases from J, with 5 bases between. This CDR3 has 14 residues. Germline lookup yields CDR1 LNHNV and CDR2 YYDKDF (reference sequence). CDR3 region: CATSRDRDQETQYF. The CDR3 DNA reads TGTGCCACCAGCAGAGACCGCGACCAAGAGACCCAGTACTTC.

The chain employs TRBV19 and TRBJ1-1; unclear D gene. Germline values: CDR1 LNHDA, CDR2 SQIVND (reference sequence). This CDR3 is built from 11 residues. Trimming stripped 9 bases from V and 5 bases from J, with 10 bases between. CDR3 DNA sequence: TGTGCCAGCCAAGGATGGACTGAAGCTTTCTTT. This codes for CASQGWTEAFF.

This clonotype was counted a few times. The rearrangement links TRBV7-2 to TRBJ2-2; no clear D. Looked up from germline, CDR1 is SGHTA and CDR2 is FQGNSA. The CDR3 has 16 residues. The germline V and J ends were trimmed by 1 base and 3 bases, with 12 bases remaining between them. The CDR3 loop is CASSLESSRYTGELFF. CDR3 nucleotide sequence: TGTGCCAGCAGCTTAGAGTCCAGCAGATACACCGGGGAGCTGTTTTTT.

This clonotype rates as medium-sized. The CDR3: CSVEEAGDTQYF. The CDR3 DNA reads as TGCAGCGTTGAAGAGGCGGGGGATACGCAGTATTTT. The chain is built from TRBV29-1 and TRBJ2-3; tentative D call: TRBD2 (6 bases). The CDR3 contains 12 residues. Germline V gene sequence: CDR1 SQVTM, CDR2 ANQGSEA. V was trimmed by 0 bases and J by 6 bases, leaving 7 bases between them.

This clonotype was picked up a small number of times. The DNA for the CDR3 is TGTGCCAGCAGCTCGACAGGGGGCTCTGGCTACACCTTC. It encodes CASSSTGGSGYTF. The V gene is TRBV27, the J gene TRBJ1-2, with 10 bases aligning to TRBD1. J gave up 7 bases and V 6 bases, and 5 bases lay outside the gene matches. The CDR3 covers 13 residues. Per the germline V gene, CDR1 is MNHEY and CDR2 is SMNVEV (reference sequence).

The chain is built from TRBV6-5 and TRBJ1-3, with D tentatively TRBD1 (5 bases). Germline CDR1 and CDR2: MNHEY and SVGAGI. This CDR3 comprises 19 residues. V lost 0 bases, J lost 0 bases, and 18 bases lay in between. For the CDR3, the DNA is TGTGCCAGCAGTTACTCGATTCCAGGGCCGTTTCACTCTGGAAACACCATATATTTT. Its protein product is CASSYSIPGPFHSGNTIYF.

This sequence joins TRBV28 and TRBJ1-4; D is unclear. Looked up from germline, CDR1 is MDHEN and CDR2 is SYDVKM. Trimming removed 6 bases at V and 5 bases at J, with 10 bases between. This CDR3 is 13 amino acids long. This chain's CDR3 is CASRDGSNEKLFF. As DNA, the CDR3 is TGTGCCAGCAGGGACGGGTCGAATGAAAAACTGTTTTTT.

Worth noting for this clonotype: A much larger clone differs from this one at a single base, so this may be a read error. The chain has TRBV29-1 and TRBJ2-1, with a tentative D call TRBD1 (5 bases). The CDR3 contains 13 residues. Germline V gene data show CDR1 as SQVTM and CDR2 as ANQGSEA. Trimming stripped 7 bases from V and 9 bases from J, with 19 bases between. CDR3 in DNA: TGCAGCGCCATAAAACAGGTGGGAACTGAGCAGTTCTTC. This codes for CSAIKQVGTEQFF.

This clonotype was detected only a few times. V is TRBV6-6 and J is TRBJ2-7; TRBD2 aligns across 13 bases. The CDR3 covers 16 residues. J was trimmed by 7 bases and V by 6 bases; bases with no gene match: 12. Germline loops: CDR1 MNHNY, CDR2 SVGAGI (reference sequence). The CDR3: CASRPGLAGPLLEQYF. The CDR3 DNA follows: TGTGCCAGCAGACCGGGACTAGCGGGGCCCCTACTAGAGCAGTACTTC.

V usage is TRBV12-5 and J usage is TRBJ2-1; 7 bases map to TRBD1. This CDR3 has 14 amino acids. The germline gives CDR1 LGHNT, CDR2 FRNRAP. V lost 0 bases, J lost 6 bases, and 2 bases stayed unmatched. CDR3 region: CASGLVPGGNEQFF. DNA for the CDR3: TGTGCTAGTGGTTTGGTACCAGGGGGCAATGAGCAGTTCTTC.

The chain combines TRBV6-2 or TRBV6-3 with TRBJ2-3, with D possibly matching TRBD1 (6 bases). Germline V gives CDR1 MNHEY, CDR2 SVGEGT. The CDR3 has 15 amino acids. The ends were cut back, 8 bases at V and 2 bases at J, with 17 bases in the middle. CDR3 DNA: TGTGCCAGCCATTCAGGGGCAGCCGACACAGATACGCAGTATTTT. Protein product: CASHSGAADTDTQYF.

This clonotype was picked up a small number of times. V is TRBV27 and J is TRBJ2-2; unclear D gene. The germline CDR1 and CDR2 sequences are MNHEY and SMNVEV (reference sequence). The CDR3 length is 15 residues. V lost 3 bases, J lost 4 bases, and 12 bases lay in between. CDR3 amino acids: CASSLRYGPTGELFF. The CDR3, as DNA: TGTGCCAGCAGTTTGCGGTACGGGCCCACCGGGGAGCTGTTTTTT.

The chain recombines TRBV19 with TRBJ2-1; no clear D gene. The CDR3 is 16 amino acids. The ends were cut back, 3 bases at V and 0 bases at J, with 12 bases in the middle. Per the germline V gene, CDR1 is LNHDA and CDR2 is SQIVND (reference sequence). The CDR3 region has the DNA TGTGCCAGTAGTATCTCGGGCGGAAACTCCTACAATGAGCAGTTCTTC. Amino acid sequence: CASSISGGNSYNEQFF.

This clonotype appeared a few times. V gene TRBV6-4 combines with J gene TRBJ2-1, with a possible D match to TRBD2 (6 bases). From germline, CDR1 is MRHNA and CDR2 SNTAGT. This CDR3 spans 11 amino acids. The V and J ends lost 6 bases and 12 bases respectively, with 12 bases between them. The CDR3 DNA reads as TGTGCCAGCAGGACTAGTATGGGGCAGTTCTTC. Its protein product is CASRTSMGQFF.